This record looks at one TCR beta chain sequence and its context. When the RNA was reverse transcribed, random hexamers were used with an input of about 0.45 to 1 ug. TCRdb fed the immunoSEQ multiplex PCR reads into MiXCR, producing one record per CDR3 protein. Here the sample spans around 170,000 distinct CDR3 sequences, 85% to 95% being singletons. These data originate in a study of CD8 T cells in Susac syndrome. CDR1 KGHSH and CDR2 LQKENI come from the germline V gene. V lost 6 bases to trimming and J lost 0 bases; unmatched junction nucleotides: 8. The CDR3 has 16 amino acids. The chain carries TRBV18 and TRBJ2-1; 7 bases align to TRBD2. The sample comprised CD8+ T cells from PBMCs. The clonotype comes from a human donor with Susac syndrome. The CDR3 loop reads CASSAPSGPSYNEQFF. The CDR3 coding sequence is TGTGCCAGCTCGGCACCTAGCGGTCCCTCCTACAATGAGCAGTTCTTC.